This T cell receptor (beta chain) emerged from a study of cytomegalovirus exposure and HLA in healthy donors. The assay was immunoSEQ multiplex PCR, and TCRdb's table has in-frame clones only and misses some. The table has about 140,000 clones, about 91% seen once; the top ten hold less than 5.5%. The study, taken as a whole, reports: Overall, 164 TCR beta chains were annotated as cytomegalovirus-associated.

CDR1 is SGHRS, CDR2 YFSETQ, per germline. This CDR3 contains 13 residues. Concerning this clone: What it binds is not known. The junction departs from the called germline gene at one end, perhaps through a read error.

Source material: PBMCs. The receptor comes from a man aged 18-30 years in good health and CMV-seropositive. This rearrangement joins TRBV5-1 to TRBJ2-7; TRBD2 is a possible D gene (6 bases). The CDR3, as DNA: TGCGCCGGCAGTCCCCGGGACTCCGTCCACCAGTACTTC. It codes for CAGSPRDSVHQYF.